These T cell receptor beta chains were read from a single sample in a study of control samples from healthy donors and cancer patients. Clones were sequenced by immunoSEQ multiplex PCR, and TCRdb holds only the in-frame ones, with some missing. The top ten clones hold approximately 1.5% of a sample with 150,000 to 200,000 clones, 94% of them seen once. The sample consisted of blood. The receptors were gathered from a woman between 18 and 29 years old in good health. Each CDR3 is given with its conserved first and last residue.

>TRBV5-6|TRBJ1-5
CASSLLAGGQPQHF
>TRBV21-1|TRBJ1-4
CASMIGQGVEVANEKLFF
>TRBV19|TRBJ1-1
CASSGARHTEAFF
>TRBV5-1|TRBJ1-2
CASSPGGAQGGYTF
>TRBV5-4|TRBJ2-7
CASSLSQGALYEQYF
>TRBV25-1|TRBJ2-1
CASSLINQEPLDNERFF
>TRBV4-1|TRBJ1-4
CASNFRDRVEEKLFF
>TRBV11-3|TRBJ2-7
CASSAEGQGSYEQYF
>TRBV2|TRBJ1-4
CATRRFQSEKLFF
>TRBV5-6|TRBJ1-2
CASSSELANYGYTF
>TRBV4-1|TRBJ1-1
CASSHPRGNMNTEAFF
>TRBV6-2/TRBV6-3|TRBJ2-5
CASSYMAVQETQYF
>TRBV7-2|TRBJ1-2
CASSFFRGADFYGYTF
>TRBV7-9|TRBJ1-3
CASSDPFFESSGNTIYF
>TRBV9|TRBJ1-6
CASSATQGLGNSPLHF
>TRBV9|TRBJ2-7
CASSVDGTREQYF
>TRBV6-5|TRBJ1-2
CASSPGRRGYGYTF
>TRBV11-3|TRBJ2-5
CASSLTTGGETQYF
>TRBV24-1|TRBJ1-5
CATIGADQPQHF
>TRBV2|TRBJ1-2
CASIEAGLLGGYTF
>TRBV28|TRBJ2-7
CASGALGYEQYF
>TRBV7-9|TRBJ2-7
CASSPRTGFNEQYF
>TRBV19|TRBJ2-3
CASSMLAGGADTQYF
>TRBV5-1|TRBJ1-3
CASSLAGGTGNTIYF
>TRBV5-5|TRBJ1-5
CASSLRDSNQPQHF
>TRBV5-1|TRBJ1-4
CASSYEAGGRELFF
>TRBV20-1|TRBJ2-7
CSAGTAYEQYF
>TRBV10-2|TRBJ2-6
CASSESIPTGIAGANVLTF
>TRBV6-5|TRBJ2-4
CASSYDSSRAKNIQYF
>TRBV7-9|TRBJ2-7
CASSLVRGENEQYF
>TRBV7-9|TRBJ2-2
CASGLWDTGELFF
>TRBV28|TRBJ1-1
CASSLLQNTEAFF
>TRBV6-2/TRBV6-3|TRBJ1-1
CASSYVITGTEAFF
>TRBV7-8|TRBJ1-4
CASSVTRYGSTNEKLFF
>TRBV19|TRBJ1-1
CASKTRGAGMNTEAFF
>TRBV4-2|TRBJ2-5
CASSQVGLAGVETQYF
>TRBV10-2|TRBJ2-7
CASTVAPTSDHYEQYF
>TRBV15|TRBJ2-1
CATSRGGGAGSEQFF
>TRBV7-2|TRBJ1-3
CASSRNGIGSGNTIYF
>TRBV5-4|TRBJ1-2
CASSPVETDNYGYTF
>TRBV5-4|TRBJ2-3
CASSPRQGTDTQYF
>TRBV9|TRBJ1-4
CASSSGQGIIGEKLFF
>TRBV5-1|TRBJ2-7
CASSLLGQSNYEQYF
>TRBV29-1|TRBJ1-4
CSGGGQEGEKLFF
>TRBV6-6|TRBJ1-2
CASRDGGMGYGYTF
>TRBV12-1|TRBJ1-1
CASSWDTSTEAFF